This T cell receptor beta chain was captured by sequencing in a study of blood T cells in healthy people across ages. This CDR3 contains 15 residues. Trimming took 5 bases from V and 2 from J; bases not matched to a gene: 7. Next came a second PCR, run for about 7 to 12 cycles, which used a sample-barcoded 5' primer along with a J-beta primer mix. Each CDR3 protein gets one entry after TCRdb re-called the 5' RACE reads with MiXCR. The table has 1.5 million to 2 million distinct CDR3 sequences, about 35% seen once. This rearrangement joins TRBV12-3 or TRBV12-4 to TRBJ2-3; 7 nucleotides line up with TRBD1. Sequenced material: blood. The clonotype originates from a woman aged 25-40 years in good health. The CDR3 is CASSRQGWDTDTQYF. The CDR3 DNA follows: TGTGCCAGCAGTCGACAGGGATGGGACACAGATACGCAGTATTTT.